The 18 T cell receptor beta chains in this list originate from one sample, sequenced in a study of blood T cell repertoires in COVID-19. Generated by immunoSEQ multiplex PCR, the TCRdb table keeps only in-frame clones and is missing some. This table holds under 200,000 clones, around 84% found once. The sequenced sample consisted of peripheral blood. These receptors originate from a woman between 50 and 59 years old with COVID-19, enrolled during active disease.

The CDR3 DNA reads as TGCGCCAGCAGCACAAACCCACCTGTAACTGAAAAACTGTTTTTT. Its protein is CASSTNPPVTEKLFF. The chain carries TRBV4-1 and TRBJ1-4; D uncertain. The CDR3 contains 15 residues. CDR1 is MGHRA, CDR2 YSYEKL, per germline. Trimming pared 5 bases from V and 7 bases from J, leaving 17 bases between.

The chain employs TRBV6-2 or TRBV6-3 and TRBJ1-2, with D perhaps TRBD1 (6 bases). V lost 4 bases to trimming and J lost 5 bases, with 17 bases between them. The CDR3 spans 15 residues. CDR1 and CDR2 (germline): MNHEY, SVGEGT. The chain's CDR3 is CASSLKGDGLYGYTF. CDR3 nucleotides: TGTGCCAGCAGTTTAAAGGGGGACGGACTTTATGGCTACACCTTC.

V and J are TRBV7-6 and TRBJ2-2; TRBD2 aligns across 14 bases. CDR3 size: 18 residues. Per the germline V gene, CDR1 is SGHVS and CDR2 is FNYEAQ. V was pared by 5 bases and J by 0 bases, with 5 bases of the junction left unmatched. The CDR3 DNA sequence: TGTGCCAGCAGCCCAGGACTAGCGGGGGGACCGAACACCGGGGAGCTGTTTTTT. Translation gives CASSPGLAGGPNTGELFF.

This rearrangement joins TRBV6-6 to TRBJ2-2, with 8 bases lining up with TRBD1. From germline, CDR1 is MNHNY and CDR2 SVGAGI (reference sequence). The V gene end was trimmed by 6 bases and the J gene end by 7 bases; junction bases not matched to a gene: 10. The CDR3 runs 15 residues. The CDR3 sequence: CASSNTDRADGELFF. The CDR3 DNA reads TGTGCCAGCAGCAACACGGACAGGGCTGACGGGGAGCTGTTTTTT.

The chain combines TRBV9 with TRBJ1-2; perhaps TRBD1 as D (5 bases). Germline CDR1 and CDR2: SGDLS and YYNGEE. The germline V and J ends were trimmed by 0 bases and 3 bases, with 9 bases remaining between them. The length of the CDR3 is 14 residues. The CDR3 DNA reads as TGTGCCAGCAGCGTAGCCAGCAGGGACTATGGCTACACCTTC. Its translation is CASSVASRDYGYTF.

The V call is TRBV7-2, the J call TRBJ2-5; 10 positions agree with TRBD2. This CDR3 has 14 amino acids. J lost 5 bases, V lost 7 bases, and 7 bases had no gene match. Germline CDR1 and CDR2: SGHTA and FQGNSA. The DNA of the CDR3 is TGTGCCAGCAACAGCGGGGGGGCGTTGGAGACCCAGTACTTC. Its protein is CASNSGGALETQYF.

The chain recombines TRBV30 with TRBJ1-2; weak D call: TRBD1 (6 bases). The V and J ends lost 0 bases and 7 bases respectively, with 12 bases between them. Germline lookup yields CDR1 GTSNPN and CDR2 SVGIG (reference sequence). The CDR3 spans 13 residues. The CDR3 reads CAWSVRGGLGYTF. The CDR3 DNA is TGTGCCTGGAGTGTACGGGGGGGCCTTGGCTACACCTTC.

The genes are TRBV6-5 and TRBJ1-2, with D perhaps matching TRBD1 (5 bases). The CDR3 loop spans 14 amino acids. Germline CDR1 and CDR2: MNHEY and SVGAGI. Trimming pared 2 bases from V and 1 base from J, leaving 8 bases between. CDR3 DNA sequence: TGTGCCAGCAGTTACGGGGGGGTTAACTATGGCTACACCTTC. Its protein is CASSYGGVNYGYTF.

This sequence joins TRBV3-1 (or the pseudogene TRBV3-2) and TRBJ1-4; TRBD1 is a possible D gene (5 bases). V was pared by 1 base and J by 7 bases, with 10 bases between. This CDR3 has 14 residues. Looked up from germline, CDR1 is LGHDT and CDR2 is YNNKEL (reference sequence). This CDR3 is CASSQVSQGEKLFF. As DNA, the CDR3 is TGTGCCAGCAGCCAAGTTTCCCAGGGTGAAAAACTGTTTTTT.

The rearrangement links TRBV19 to TRBJ2-1; D is unclear. Germline CDR1 LNHDA, CDR2 SQIVND (reference sequence). The V gene lost 3 bases and the J gene lost 6 bases, with 15 bases spanning the gap. The CDR3 sequence is 15 residues long. CDR3 loop: CASSIPASVRNEQFF. The CDR3 DNA follows: TGTGCCAGTAGTATCCCAGCGTCAGTTCGCAATGAGCAGTTCTTC.

The chain combines TRBV2 with TRBJ2-7, with 9 bases lining up with TRBD1. The CDR3 runs to 13 residues. V dropped 6 bases and J dropped 3; count of bases not matched to a gene: 3. In germline, CDR1 is SNHLY, CDR2 FYNNEI. The CDR3 region is CASRRTGVYEQYF. CDR3 nucleotide sequence: TGTGCCAGCAGGCGGACAGGGGTCTACGAGCAGTACTTC.

This rearrangement joins TRBV7-9 to TRBJ1-1; D may be TRBD1 (5 bases). Germline CDR1 reads SEHNR; CDR2 reads FQNEAQ (reference sequence). V shed 1 base and J shed 8 bases, with 11 bases lying between them. This CDR3 region has 13 residues. The DNA of the CDR3 is TGTGCCAGCAGCTTAGGACAGATCGACGAAGCTTTCTTT. It yields the protein CASSLGQIDEAFF.

J is TRBJ2-3 and V is TRBV10-1; 13 nucleotides agree with TRBD2. Germline V lookup: CDR1 WNHNN, CDR2 SYGVQD (reference sequence). V lost 5 bases to trimming and J lost 1 base; unmatched junction nucleotides: 3. The CDR3 contains 16 residues. CDR3 DNA: TGCGCCAGCAGTCTTGGACTAGCGGGGGGCACAGATACGCAGTATTTT. It encodes CASSLGLAGGTDTQYF.

The rearrangement links TRBV27 to TRBJ2-7, with D unclear. The germline CDR1 and CDR2 sequences are MNHEY and SMNVEV (reference sequence). The CDR3 sequence is 13 residues long. Trimming pared 8 bases from V and 0 bases from J, leaving 11 bases between. The CDR3 is CASLWRNSYEQYF. The CDR3 DNA follows: TGTGCCAGCCTTTGGCGGAACTCCTACGAGCAGTACTTC.

V usage is TRBV28 and J usage is TRBJ1-6; 7 nucleotides line up with TRBD1. V dropped 6 bases and J dropped 8; count of bases not matched to a gene: 10. The CDR3 sequence is 15 residues long. Germline CDR1 MDHEN, CDR2 SYDVKM. The CDR3 region is CASSEDGDSHSPLHF. DNA of the CDR3: TGTGCCAGCAGCGAAGATGGGGACAGCCATTCACCCCTCCACTTT.

V and J are TRBV3-1 (or the pseudogene TRBV3-2) and TRBJ2-4; 15 positions agree with TRBD2. The germline CDR1 and CDR2 sequences are LGHDT and YNNKEL (reference sequence). The CDR3 contains 16 residues. V shed 6 bases and J 6 bases; nucleotides not matched to a gene: 6. The CDR3, as DNA: TGTGCCAGCAGAGGACTAGCGGGGGGGCAAGGAAACATTCAGTACTTC. Its protein is CASRGLAGGQGNIQYF.

This chain's CDR3 is CASSAAGGGTGELFF. The CDR3 region has the DNA TGTGCCAGCAGCGCAGCAGGGGGTGGCACCGGGGAGCTGTTTTTT. This chain connects TRBV7-9 to TRBJ2-2; the match to TRBD1 covers 7 bases. Germline V gives CDR1 SEHNR, CDR2 FQNEAQ (reference sequence). With V trimmed by 5 bases and J by 4 bases, 7 bases remained unmatched. CDR3 length: 15 amino acids.

This clone was detected only once. This chain links TRBV3-1 (or the pseudogene TRBV3-2) with TRBJ2-7, with 8 bases aligning to TRBD2. The CDR3 totals 17 residues. The germline gives CDR1 LGHDT, CDR2 YNNKEL (reference sequence). V lost 0 bases to trimming and J lost 7 bases; unmatched junction nucleotides: 14. The CDR3, as DNA: TGTGCCAGCAGCCAAGATCGTTGGGTAGCGGGGCCCTCTGAGCAGTACTTC. Amino acids: CASSQDRWVAGPSEQYF.